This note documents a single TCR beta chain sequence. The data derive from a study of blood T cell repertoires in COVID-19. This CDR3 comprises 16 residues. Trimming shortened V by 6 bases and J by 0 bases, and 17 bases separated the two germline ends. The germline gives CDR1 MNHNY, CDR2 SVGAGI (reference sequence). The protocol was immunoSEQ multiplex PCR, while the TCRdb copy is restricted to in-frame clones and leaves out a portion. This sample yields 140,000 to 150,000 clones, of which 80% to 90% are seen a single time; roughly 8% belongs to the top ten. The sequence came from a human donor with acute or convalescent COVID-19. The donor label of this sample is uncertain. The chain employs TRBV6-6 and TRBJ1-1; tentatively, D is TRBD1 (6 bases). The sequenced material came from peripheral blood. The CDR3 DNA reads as TGTGCCAGCAGCTCCCAGGACAGTTTCATGAACACTGAAGCTTTCTTT. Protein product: CASSSQDSFMNTEAFF.